This T cell receptor beta chain was captured in a study of control samples from healthy donors and cancer patients. The CDR3 has 15 amino acids. V was cut by 0 bases and J by 4 bases, with 7 bases left in between. Germline V lookup: CDR1 SGHTA, CDR2 FQGNSA. Profiled with immunoSEQ multiplex PCR; TCRdb holds only in-frame clones, not every one. Found here are about 28,000 clones, around 79% of them singletons; the top ten hold around 20%. The specimen sequenced was PBMCs. This clonotype was obtained from a man aged 60 to 75 with head and neck cancer. The rearrangement joins TRBV7-2 to TRBJ2-6; D remains ambiguous. CDR3 sequence (DNA): TGTGCCAGCAGCTTAGCAAGGTTCGGGGCCAACGTCCTGACTTTC. Translation: CASSLARFGANVLTF.